This T cell receptor beta chain appears in the sequencing data of a study of T cell responses to AZD1222 COVID-19 vaccine. Regarding the study as a whole: In all cases, repertoires were sampled only after the peak T cell response. Clonal diversity was possibly underestimated; the donors were predominantly white British and more often female. Close to half of spike-specific TCRs reportedly recognize unmutated variant regions. Spike-spanning, vaccine-associated CD4 TCRs were dominant at 160-218 and 743-854.

This CDR3 comprises 16 residues. Germline V gene sequence: CDR1 LNHDA, CDR2 SQIVND (reference sequence). Unmatched junction bases numbered 15, after V lost 7 bases and J lost 6 bases. As concerns this clone: The antigen is not known.

Repertoires were generated with immunoSEQ multiplex PCR, while TCRdb's copy carries only in-frame clones and drops some. The sample shows some 150,000 clones, around 90% of them seen only once. The TCR originated in an adult in good health. The sample was peripheral blood, taken on day 0 of MenACWY control vaccination. The chain links TRBV19 to TRBJ2-1; 7 bases map to TRBD1. CDR3 DNA sequence: TGTGCCAGTACCGCTCTCCGAGAGGGGGCAGGCAATGAGCAGTTCTTC. Amino acid sequence: CASTALREGAGNEQFF.